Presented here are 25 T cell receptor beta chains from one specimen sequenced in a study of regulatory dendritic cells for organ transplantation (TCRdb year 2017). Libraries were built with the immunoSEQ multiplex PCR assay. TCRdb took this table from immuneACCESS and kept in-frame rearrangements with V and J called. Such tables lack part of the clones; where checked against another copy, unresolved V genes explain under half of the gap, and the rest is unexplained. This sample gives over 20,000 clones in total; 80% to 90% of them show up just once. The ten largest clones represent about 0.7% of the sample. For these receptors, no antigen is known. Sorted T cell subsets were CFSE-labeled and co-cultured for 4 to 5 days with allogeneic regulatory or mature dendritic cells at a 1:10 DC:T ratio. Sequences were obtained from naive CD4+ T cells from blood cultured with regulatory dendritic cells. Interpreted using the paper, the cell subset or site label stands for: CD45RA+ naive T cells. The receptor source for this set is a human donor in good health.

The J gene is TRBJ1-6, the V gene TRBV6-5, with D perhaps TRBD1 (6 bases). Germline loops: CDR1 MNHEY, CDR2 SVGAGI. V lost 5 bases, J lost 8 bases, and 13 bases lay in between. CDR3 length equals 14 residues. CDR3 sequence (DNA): TGTGCCAGCAGTGACCACAGGGAATATTCACCCCTCCACTTT. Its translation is CASSDHREYSPLHF.

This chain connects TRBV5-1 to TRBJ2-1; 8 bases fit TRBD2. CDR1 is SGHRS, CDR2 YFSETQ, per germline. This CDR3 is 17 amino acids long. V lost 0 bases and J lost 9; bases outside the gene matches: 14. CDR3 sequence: CASSLGVWSGSRSEQFF. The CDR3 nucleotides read TGCGCCAGCAGCTTGGGTGTCTGGAGCGGGAGTAGGTCTGAGCAGTTCTTC. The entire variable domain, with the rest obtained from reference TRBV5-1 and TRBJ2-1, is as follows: KAGVTQTPRYLIKTRGQQVTLSCSPISGHRSVSWYQQTPGQGLQFLFEYFSETQRNKGNFPGRFSGRQFSNSRSEMNVSTLELGDSALYLCASSLGVWSGSRSEQFFGPGTRLTVL.

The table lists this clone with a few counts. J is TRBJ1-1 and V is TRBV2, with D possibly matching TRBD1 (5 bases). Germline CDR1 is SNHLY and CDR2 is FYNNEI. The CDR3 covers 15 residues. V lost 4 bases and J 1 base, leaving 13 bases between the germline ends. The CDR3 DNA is TGTGCCAGCAGTGTTCTGGGGGTTCAGAACACTGAAGCTTTCTTT. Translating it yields CASSVLGVQNTEAFF.

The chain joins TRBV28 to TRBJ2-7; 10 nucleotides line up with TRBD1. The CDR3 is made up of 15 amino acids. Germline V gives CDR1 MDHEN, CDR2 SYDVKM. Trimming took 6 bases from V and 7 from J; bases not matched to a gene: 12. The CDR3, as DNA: TGTGCCAGCAGGCCAACCGGGACAGGGGTCAGGGAGCAGTACTTC. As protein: CASRPTGTGVREQYF.

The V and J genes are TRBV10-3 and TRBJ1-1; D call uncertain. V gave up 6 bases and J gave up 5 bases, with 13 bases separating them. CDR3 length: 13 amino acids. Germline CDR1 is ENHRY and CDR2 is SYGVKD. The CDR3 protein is CAIRYEVATEAFF. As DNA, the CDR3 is TGTGCCATCAGATACGAGGTTGCTACTGAAGCTTTCTTT.

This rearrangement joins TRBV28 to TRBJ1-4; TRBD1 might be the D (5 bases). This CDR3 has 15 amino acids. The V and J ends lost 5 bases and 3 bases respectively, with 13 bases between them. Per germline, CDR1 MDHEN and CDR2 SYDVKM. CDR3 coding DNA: TGTGCCAGCAGTGATTGGGACGCAGCTAATGAAAAACTGTTTTTT. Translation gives CASSDWDAANEKLFF.

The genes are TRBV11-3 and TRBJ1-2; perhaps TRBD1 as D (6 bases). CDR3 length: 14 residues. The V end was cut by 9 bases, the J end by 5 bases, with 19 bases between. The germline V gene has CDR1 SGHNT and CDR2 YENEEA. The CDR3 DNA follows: TGTGCCAGGAGGGGCGGGGAGGGGGTGTATGGCTACACCTTC. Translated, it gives CARRGGEGVYGYTF. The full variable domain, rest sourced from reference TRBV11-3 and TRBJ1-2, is EAGVVQSPRYKIIEKKQPVAFWCNPISGHNTLYWYLQNLGQGPELLIRYENEEAVDDSQLPKDRFSAERLKGVDSTLKIQPAELGDSAVYLCARRGGEGVYGYTFGSGTRLTVV.

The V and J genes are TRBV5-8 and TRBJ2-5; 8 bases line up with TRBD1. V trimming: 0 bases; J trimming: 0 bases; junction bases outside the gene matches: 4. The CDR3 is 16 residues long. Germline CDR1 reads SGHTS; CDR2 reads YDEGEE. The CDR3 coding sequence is TGTGCCAGCAGCTTGGGACAGGGGTTGTACCAAGAGACCCAGTACTTC. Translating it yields CASSLGQGLYQETQYF.

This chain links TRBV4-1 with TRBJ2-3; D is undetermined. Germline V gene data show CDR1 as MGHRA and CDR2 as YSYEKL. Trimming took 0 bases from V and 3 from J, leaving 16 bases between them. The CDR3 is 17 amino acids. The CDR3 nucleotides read TGCGCCAGCAGCCAAGATACCGCGCCGGAGTCGACAGATACGCAGTATTTT. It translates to CASSQDTAPESTDTQYF.

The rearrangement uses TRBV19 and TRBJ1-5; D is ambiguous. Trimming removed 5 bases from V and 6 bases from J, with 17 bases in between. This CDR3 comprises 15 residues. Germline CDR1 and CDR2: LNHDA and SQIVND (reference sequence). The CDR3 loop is CASSPDPPSGQPQHF. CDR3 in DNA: TGTGCCAGTAGTCCAGACCCCCCCTCAGGTCAGCCCCAGCATTTT.

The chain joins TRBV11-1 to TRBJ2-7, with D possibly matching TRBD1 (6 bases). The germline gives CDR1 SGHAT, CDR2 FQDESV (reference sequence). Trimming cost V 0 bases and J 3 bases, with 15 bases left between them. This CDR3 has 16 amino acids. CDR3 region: CASSLAQRQAYYEQYF. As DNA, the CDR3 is TGTGCCAGCAGCTTAGCGCAAAGACAGGCTTACTACGAGCAGTACTTC.

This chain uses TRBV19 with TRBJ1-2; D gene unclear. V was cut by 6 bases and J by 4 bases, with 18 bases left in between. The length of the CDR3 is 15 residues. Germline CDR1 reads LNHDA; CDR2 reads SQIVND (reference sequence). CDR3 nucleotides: TGTGCCAGTAGCCCTAGCCTGGGCAGGACCTATGGCTACACCTTC. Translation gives CASSPSLGRTYGYTF.

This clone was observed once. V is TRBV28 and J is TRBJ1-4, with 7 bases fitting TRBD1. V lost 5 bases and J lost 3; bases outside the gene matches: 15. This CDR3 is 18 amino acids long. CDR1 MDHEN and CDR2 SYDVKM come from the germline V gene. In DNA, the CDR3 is TGTGCCAGCAGTGTTCAGACAGGGAAAGACTCTTCTAATGAAAAACTGTTTTTT. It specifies CASSVQTGKDSSNEKLFF.

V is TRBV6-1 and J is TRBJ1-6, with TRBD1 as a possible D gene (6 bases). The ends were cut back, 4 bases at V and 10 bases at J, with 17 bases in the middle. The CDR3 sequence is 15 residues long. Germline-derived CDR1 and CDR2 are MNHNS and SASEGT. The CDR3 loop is CASSAGAAGPSPLHF. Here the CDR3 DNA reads TGTGCCAGCAGTGCGGGGGCGGCAGGTCCCTCACCCCTCCACTTT.

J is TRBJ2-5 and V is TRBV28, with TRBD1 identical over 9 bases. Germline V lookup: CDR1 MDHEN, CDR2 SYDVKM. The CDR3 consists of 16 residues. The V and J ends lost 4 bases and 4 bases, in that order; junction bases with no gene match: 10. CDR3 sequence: CASSSLGQGVAETQYF. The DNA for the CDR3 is TGTGCCAGCAGTTCCTTGGGACAGGGAGTAGCAGAGACCCAGTACTTC.

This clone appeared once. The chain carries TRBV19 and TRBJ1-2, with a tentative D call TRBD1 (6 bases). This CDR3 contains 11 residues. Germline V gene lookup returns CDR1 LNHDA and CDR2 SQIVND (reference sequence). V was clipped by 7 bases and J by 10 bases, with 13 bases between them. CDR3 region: CASTQTGHYTF. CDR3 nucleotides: TGTGCCAGTACCCAGACAGGCCACTACACCTTC. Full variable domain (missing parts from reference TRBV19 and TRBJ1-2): DGGITQSPKYLFRKEGQNVTLSCEQNLNHDAMYWYRQDPGQGLRLIYYSQIVNDFQKGDIAEGYSVSREKKESFPLTVTSAQKNPTAFYLCASTQTGHYTFGSGTRLTVV.

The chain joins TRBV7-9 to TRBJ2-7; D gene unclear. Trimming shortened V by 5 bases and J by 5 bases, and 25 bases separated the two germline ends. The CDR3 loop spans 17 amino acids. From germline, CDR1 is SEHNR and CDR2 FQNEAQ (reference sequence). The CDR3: CASSLHTWVSSPDEQYF. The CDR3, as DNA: TGTGCCAGCAGCCTCCACACCTGGGTTTCTAGTCCCGACGAGCAGTACTTC.

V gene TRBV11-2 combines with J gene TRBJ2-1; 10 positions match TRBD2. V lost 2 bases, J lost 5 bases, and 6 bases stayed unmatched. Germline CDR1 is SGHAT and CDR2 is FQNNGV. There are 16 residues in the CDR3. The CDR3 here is CASSLHGTSANNEQFF. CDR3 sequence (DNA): TGTGCCAGCAGCTTACACGGGACTAGCGCTAACAATGAGCAGTTCTTC. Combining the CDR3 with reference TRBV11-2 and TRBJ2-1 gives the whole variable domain EAGVAQSPRYKIIEKRQSVAFWCNPISGHATLYWYQQILGQGPKLLIQFQNNGVVDDSQLPKDRFSAERLKGVDSTLKIQPAKLEDSAVYLCASSLHGTSANNEQFFGPGTRLTVL.

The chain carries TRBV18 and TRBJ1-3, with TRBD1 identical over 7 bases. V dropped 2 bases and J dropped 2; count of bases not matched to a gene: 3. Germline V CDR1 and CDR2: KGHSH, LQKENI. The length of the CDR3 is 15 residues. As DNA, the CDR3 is TGTGCCAGCTCACCAAGCGGGACAGCTGGAAACACCATATATTTT. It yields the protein CASSPSGTAGNTIYF.

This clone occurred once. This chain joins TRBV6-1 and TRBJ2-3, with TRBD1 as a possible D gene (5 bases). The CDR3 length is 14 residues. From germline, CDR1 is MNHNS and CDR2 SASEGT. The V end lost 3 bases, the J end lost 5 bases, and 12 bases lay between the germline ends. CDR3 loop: CASSDRSRGDTQYF. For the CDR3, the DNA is TGTGCCAGCAGTGACAGGTCAAGGGGAGATACGCAGTATTTT.

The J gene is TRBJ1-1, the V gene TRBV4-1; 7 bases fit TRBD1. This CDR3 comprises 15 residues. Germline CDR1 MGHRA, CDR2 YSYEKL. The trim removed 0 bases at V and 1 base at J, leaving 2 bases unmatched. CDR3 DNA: TGCGCCAGCAGCCAAGAATACAGGGGGAACACTGAAGCTTTCTTT. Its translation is CASSQEYRGNTEAFF.

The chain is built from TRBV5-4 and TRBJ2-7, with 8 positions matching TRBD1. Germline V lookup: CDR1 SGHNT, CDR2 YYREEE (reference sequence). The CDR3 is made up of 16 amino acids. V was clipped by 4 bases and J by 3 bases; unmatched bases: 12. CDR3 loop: CASSPRTGTGLYEQYF. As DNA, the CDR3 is TGTGCCAGCAGCCCCAGAACCGGGACAGGACTCTACGAGCAGTACTTC.

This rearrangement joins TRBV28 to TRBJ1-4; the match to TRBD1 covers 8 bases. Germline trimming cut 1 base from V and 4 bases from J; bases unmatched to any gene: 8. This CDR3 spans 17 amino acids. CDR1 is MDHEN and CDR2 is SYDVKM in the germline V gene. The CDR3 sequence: CASSLFNQGTGNEKLFF. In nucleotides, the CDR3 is TGTGCCAGCAGTTTATTTAATCAGGGGACAGGTAATGAAAAACTGTTTTTT.

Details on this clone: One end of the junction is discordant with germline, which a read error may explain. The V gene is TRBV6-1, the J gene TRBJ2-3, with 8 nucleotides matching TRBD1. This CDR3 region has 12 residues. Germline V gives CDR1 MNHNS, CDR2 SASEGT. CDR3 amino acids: CASQGMDRDIHF. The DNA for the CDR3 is TGTGCCAGCCAAGGTATGGACAGGGACATTCATTTT.

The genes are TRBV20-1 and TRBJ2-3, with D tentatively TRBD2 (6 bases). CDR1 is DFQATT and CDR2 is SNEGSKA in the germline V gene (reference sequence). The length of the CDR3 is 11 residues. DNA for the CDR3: TGCAGCCCAGGAGGGGAAAATACGCAGTATTTT. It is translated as CSPGGENTQYF.